Shown below are 17 T cell receptor beta chains from a single sample sequenced in a study of blood T cell repertoires in COVID-19. Clones were read by immunoSEQ multiplex PCR, and TCRdb kept only the in-frame ones, dropping some. The table lists tens of thousands of clones, roughly 90% of them singletons. Sample: peripheral blood. The source of these receptors is a human donor with active COVID-19. The donor label of this sample is uncertain.

This clone came up a few times. This rearrangement joins TRBV14 to TRBJ1-5; D perhaps matches TRBD1 (5 bases). Germline-derived CDR1 and CDR2 are SGHDN and FVKESK. Trimming shortened V by 3 bases and J by 10 bases, and 13 bases separated the two germline ends. The CDR3 is 13 amino acids. CDR3 amino acids: CASSQSVTGPQHF. For the CDR3, the DNA is TGTGCCAGCAGCCAGTCAGTCACAGGACCCCAGCATTTT.

The chain couples TRBV5-1 to TRBJ1-2; D is unclear. The CDR3 extends over 13 amino acids. The germline V gene has CDR1 SGHRS and CDR2 YFSETQ. Trimming took 0 bases from V and 6 from J, leaving 9 bases between them. CDR3 DNA: TGCGCCAGCAGCTTGGAGCAGGAAAATGGCTACACCTTC. As protein: CASSLEQENGYTF. Complete variable domain (other parts from reference TRBV5-1 and TRBJ1-2): KAGVTQTPRYLIKTRGQQVTLSCSPISGHRSVSWYQQTPGQGLQFLFEYFSETQRNKGNFPGRFSGRQFSNSRSEMNVSTLELGDSALYLCASSLEQENGYTFGSGTRLTVV.

The chain combines TRBV5-6 with TRBJ2-1, with unresolved D. The germline V gene encodes CDR1 SGHDT and CDR2 YYEEEE. V shed 0 bases and J shed 5 bases, with 3 bases lying between them. This CDR3 comprises 12 residues. The CDR3 coding sequence is TGTGCCAGCAGCTTGGCCGACAATGAGCAGTTCTTC. This sequence encodes CASSLADNEQFF.

The chain links TRBV5-6 to TRBJ1-1, with D possibly TRBD1 on 6 matching bases. The CDR3 runs 15 residues. V lost 0 bases and J lost 1, with 10 bases in between. Germline V gives CDR1 SGHDT, CDR2 YYEEEE. The chain's CDR3 is CASSLVVQGNTEAFF. DNA of the CDR3: TGTGCCAGCAGCTTGGTTGTACAGGGGAACACTGAAGCTTTCTTT.

The genes are TRBV25-1 and TRBJ1-5; possibly TRBD1 for D (5 bases). Trimming removed 8 bases from V and 0 bases from J, with 14 bases in between. CDR3 length: 15 amino acids. Germline lookup yields CDR1 MGHDK and CDR2 SYGVNS. The CDR3 spells CASFGGIYSNQPQHF. The CDR3 bases are TGTGCCAGCTTCGGGGGAATATATAGCAATCAGCCCCAGCATTTT.

To note about this clone: Other DNA sequences in the sample encode the same CDR3. The chain recombines TRBV4-2 with TRBJ1-1; D is unresolved. V was trimmed by 0 bases and J by 5 bases, leaving 10 bases between them. This CDR3 is built from 14 residues. Germline loops: CDR1 LGHNA, CDR2 YNFKEQ. The CDR3 nucleotides are TGTGCCAGCAGCCAAGATCGGGGTAATACTGAAGCTTTCTTT. Residues: CASSQDRGNTEAFF.

This clone has just one count. This chain uses TRBV6-6 with TRBJ1-3; D is unclear. The CDR3 loop spans 15 amino acids. CDR1 is MNHNY and CDR2 is SVGAGI in the germline V gene (reference sequence). V dropped 2 bases and J dropped 0 bases, with 8 bases sitting between them. The CDR3 spells CASSYRESSGNTIYF. In DNA, the CDR3 is TGTGCCAGCAGTTACCGGGAGAGCTCTGGAAACACCATATATTTT.

The chain is built from TRBV4-1 and TRBJ2-1; D is perhaps TRBD2 (7 bases). This CDR3 is built from 21 residues. Deletions cut 0 bases from V and 0 bases from J, with 24 bases between. Germline values: CDR1 MGHRA, CDR2 YSYEKL. For the CDR3, the DNA is TGCGCCAGCAGCCAAGATGGCGTCGGGGGGCGGGTGCGAAGCTCCTACAATGAGCAGTTCTTC. Residues: CASSQDGVGGRVRSSYNEQFF.

The genes are TRBV9 and TRBJ2-7, with D possibly being TRBD2 (6 bases). The ends were cut back, 0 bases at V and 4 bases at J, with 14 bases in the middle. CDR1 is SGDLS and CDR2 is YYNGEE in the germline V gene. This CDR3 comprises 15 residues. DNA of the CDR3: TGTGCCAGCAGCGTAGATGGAGGGAATGCGTACGAGCAGTACTTC. Protein: CASSVDGGNAYEQYF.

V is TRBV28 and J is TRBJ1-1; D is perhaps TRBD1 (6 bases). V lost 6 bases to trimming and J lost 1 base, with 9 bases between them. Germline CDR1 MDHEN, CDR2 SYDVKM. The CDR3 runs 13 residues. CDR3 sequence reads: CASSGQPNTEAFF. In DNA form, the CDR3 reads TGTGCCAGCAGCGGACAGCCGAACACTGAAGCTTTCTTT. Complete variable domain (other parts from reference TRBV28 and TRBJ1-1): DVKVTQSSRYLVKRTGEKVFLECVQDMDHENMFWYRQDPGLGLRLIYFSYDVKMKEKGDIPEGYSVSREKKERFSLILESASTNQTSMYLCASSGQPNTEAFFGQGTRLTVV.

The J gene is TRBJ2-4, the V gene TRBV5-1, with 9 nucleotides matching TRBD1. CDR3 length: 18 residues. Trimming at V came to 4 bases and at J to 0 bases, leaving 11 bases not matched to a gene. Germline-derived CDR1 and CDR2 are SGHRS and YFSETQ. The CDR3 DNA is TGCGCCAGCAGCGCTGCCGGGACAGGGTCTCTAGCCAAAAACATTCAGTACTTC. This translates into CASSAAGTGSLAKNIQYF.

The chain couples TRBV27 to TRBJ2-2, with 7 bases identical to TRBD1. The CDR3 runs to 13 residues. Germline values: CDR1 MNHEY, CDR2 SMNVEV (reference sequence). After removal of 7 bases from V and 3 bases from J, the junction contained 2 bases not matched to a gene. This CDR3 reads CASKTGDTGELFF. The CDR3 DNA follows: TGTGCCAGCAAAACAGGGGACACCGGGGAGCTGTTTTTT.

The chain couples TRBV7-2 to TRBJ1-5; D is possibly TRBD1 (6 bases). V lost 1 base and J lost 0, with 10 bases in between. This CDR3 contains 16 residues. In germline, CDR1 is SGHTA, CDR2 FQGNSA. The CDR3 spells CASSLEGGDSNQPQHF. In DNA, the CDR3 is TGTGCCAGCAGCTTAGAGGGGGGGGATAGCAATCAGCCCCAGCATTTT.

This clone came up once. This chain uses TRBV28 with TRBJ2-5, with 8 bases lining up with TRBD1. V lost 6 bases to trimming and J lost 4 bases; unmatched junction nucleotides: 10. The CDR3 runs to 15 residues. The germline V gene encodes CDR1 MDHEN and CDR2 SYDVKM. CDR3 sequence: CASSLPWTGLETQYF. The CDR3 DNA is TGTGCCAGCAGCCTGCCCTGGACAGGGCTAGAGACCCAGTACTTC.

The CDR3 loop is CASSLGGGGEQYF. DNA of the CDR3: TGTGCCAGCAGCTTGGGGGGCGGTGGTGAGCAGTACTTC. V and J are TRBV5-4 and TRBJ2-7, with a tentative D call TRBD1 (5 bases). Germline V CDR1 and CDR2: SGHNT, YYREEE (reference sequence). The CDR3 runs 13 residues. The germline V and J ends were trimmed by 0 bases and 7 bases, with 11 bases remaining between them.

The chain has TRBV11-2 and TRBJ1-2, with D maybe TRBD1 (6 bases). Germline loops: CDR1 SGHAT, CDR2 FQNNGV. This CDR3 spans 13 amino acids. Trimming took 6 bases from V and 6 from J, leaving 14 bases between them. CDR3 amino acids: CASRAGEFDGYTF. Here the CDR3 DNA reads TGTGCCAGCAGGGCAGGGGAGTTTGATGGCTACACCTTC.

J is TRBJ2-2 and V is TRBV2, with 10 bases lining up with TRBD1. Germline lookup yields CDR1 SNHLY and CDR2 FYNNEI. The CDR3 has 15 amino acids. With 6 bases clipped from V and 6 bases from J, the junction kept 7 bases outside the gene matches. In DNA form, the CDR3 reads TGTGCCAGCAGGAGGGACAGGGGTTTGCCCGGGGAGCTGTTTTTT. Residues: CASRRDRGLPGELFF.